The clone carrying this T cell receptor (beta chain) was observed a handful of times. From germline, CDR1 is SGHTA and CDR2 FQGTGA. The CDR3 consists of 14 residues. V lost 5 bases to trimming and J lost 2 bases; unmatched junction nucleotides: 2. The data were taken from a study of cytomegalovirus exposure and HLA in healthy donors. It was with 60 Vbeta and 13 Jbeta primers that the PCR ran. Clones were sequenced by immunoSEQ multiplex PCR, and TCRdb holds only the in-frame ones, with some missing. This table holds about 150,000 clones, less than 10% found once. The source material was PBMCs. This TCR derives from a male donor in good health and CMV-seronegative. This chain uses TRBV7-3 with TRBJ2-5, with 10 bases identical to TRBD2. The CDR3 region has the DNA TGTGCCAGCAGCAGGACTAGCGGACAAGAGACCCAGTACTTC. Its translation: CASSRTSGQETQYF.